The 18 T cell receptor beta chains listed next were all sequenced from one sample in a study of T-cell memory formation after mild COVID-19. TCRdb reanalysed the 5' RACE reads using MiXCR and keeps one entry per CDR3 protein. The sample has 350,000 to 500,000 distinct CDR3 sequences, 15% to 20% seen once. The sample was PBMCs or a T cell subset sorted from them (not recorded which). These receptors originate from a man aged 18 to 30 who had mild COVID-19 (a few samples of this study predate the infection). Cell type and time point are not known.

This CDR3 is CASSPVGQGRTDTQYF. Here the CDR3 DNA reads TGTGCCAGCAGCCCCGTCGGGCAGGGGCGAACAGATACGCAGTATTTT. The V gene is TRBV5-4, the J gene TRBJ2-3, with D perhaps matching TRBD1 (6 bases). The CDR3 runs 16 residues. Trimming shortened V by 4 bases and J by 3 bases, and 18 bases separated the two germline ends. CDR1 is SGHNT and CDR2 is YYREEE in the germline V gene (reference sequence).

This clonotype was counted once. The V and J genes are TRBV5-4 and TRBJ2-3; D is possibly TRBD1 or TRBD2 (7 bases each). The V gene's germline CDR1 is SGHNT and CDR2 YYREEE (reference sequence). V was trimmed by 4 bases and J by 4 bases, leaving 16 bases between them. The CDR3 is 15 amino acids. The CDR3 DNA sequence: TGTGCCAGCAGCGTGGGAGGGGGCTGGGCAGATACGCAGTATTTT. Translated: CASSVGGGWADTQYF.

This chain joins TRBV18 and TRBJ1-5; D call uncertain. Germline CDR1 and CDR2: KGHSH and LQKENI. Trimming stripped 0 bases from V and 6 bases from J, with 18 bases between. The CDR3 is 17 amino acids. The CDR3 protein is CASSPPGSGFRSQPQHF. CDR3 DNA: TGTGCCAGCTCACCACCGGGGTCGGGTTTTAGGAGTCAGCCCCAGCATTTT.

The rearrangement uses TRBV7-2 and TRBJ2-3; 10 positions agree with TRBD2. The CDR3 runs 18 residues. The germline V gene encodes CDR1 SGHTA and CDR2 FQGNSA. V trimming: 5 bases; J trimming: 1 base; junction bases outside the gene matches: 12. The CDR3 loop is CASSPVERGGRGTDTQYF. DNA for the CDR3: TGTGCCAGCAGCCCCGTGGAGCGGGGGGGCCGGGGCACAGATACGCAGTATTTT.

This clonotype was seen repeatedly, ten times or more. The gene calls are TRBV4-3 and TRBJ2-2, with D possibly TRBD2 on 6 matching bases. Trimming left V 11 bases short and J 4 bases short, with 8 bases between. Germline CDR1 is LGHNA and CDR2 is YSLEER. This CDR3 has 11 amino acids. The CDR3 nucleotides read TGCGCCGCGGGGTCCACCGGGGAGCTGTTTTTT. Translated: CAAGSTGELFF.

This clonotype has a count of ten or more. This sequence joins TRBV18 and TRBJ1-5; D not resolved. Germline V gene sequence: CDR1 KGHSH, CDR2 LQKENI. The CDR3 covers 15 residues. The V gene lost 2 bases and the J gene lost 7 bases, with 15 bases spanning the gap. The CDR3 region is CASSPIKHPGQPQHF. CDR3 DNA sequence: TGTGCCAGCTCACCAATAAAACATCCGGGGCAGCCCCAGCATTTT. The entire variable domain, with the rest obtained from reference TRBV18 and TRBJ1-5, is as follows: NAGVMQNPRHLVRRRGQEARLRCSPMKGHSHVYWYRQLPEEGLKFMVYLQKENIIDESGMPKERFSAEFPKEGPSILRIQQVVRGDSAAYFCASSPIKHPGQPQHFGDGTRLSIL.

This clonotype came up a few times. This chain connects TRBV6-5 to TRBJ1-2; possible D gene TRBD1, 5 bases. Trimming removed 7 bases at V and 6 bases at J, with 18 bases between. Germline CDR1 is MNHEY and CDR2 is SVGAGI. The CDR3 loop spans 14 amino acids. CDR3 protein: CASTLGRDANGYTF. CDR3 bases: TGTGCCAGCACCTTGGGGAGGGACGCTAATGGCTACACCTTC.

This clonotype was recorded at least ten times. This rearrangement joins TRBV25-1 to TRBJ2-3; D unresolved. This CDR3 region has 11 residues. V was cut by 6 bases and J by 3 bases, with 4 bases left in between. Per germline, CDR1 MGHDK and CDR2 SYGVNS. The CDR3: CASRRTDTQYF. CDR3 DNA sequence: TGTGCCAGCAGAAGGACAGATACGCAGTATTTT.

This clonotype has just a few counts. The chain employs TRBV28 and TRBJ1-2; TRBD1 agrees at 9 bases. The germline V gene encodes CDR1 MDHEN and CDR2 SYDVKM. This CDR3 spans 15 amino acids. With V trimmed by 4 bases and J by 8 bases, 11 bases remained unmatched. CDR3 DNA: TGTGCCAGCAGTTGGGGACAGGGTACATCTAGGGGCTACACCTTC. It encodes CASSWGQGTSRGYTF.

This clonotype has just a few counts. The chain couples TRBV7-9 to TRBJ2-2; 11 bases match TRBD2. Germline V gene data show CDR1 as SEHNR and CDR2 as FQNEAQ (reference sequence). Trimming cost V 6 bases and J 4 bases; bases outside gene matches: 4. The CDR3 is 15 residues long. CDR3 in DNA: TGTGCCAGCAGACTAGCGGGGGCCTCCACCGGGGAGCTGTTTTTT. Translation: CASRLAGASTGELFF.

V is TRBV11-2 and J is TRBJ2-1; D is ambiguous. This CDR3 has 16 residues. Trimming removed 3 bases from V and 2 bases from J, with 14 bases in between. Per the germline V gene, CDR1 is SGHAT and CDR2 is FQNNGV. Written as DNA, the CDR3 is TGTGCCAGCAGCTTGCTAGGGCGTACGACCTACAATGAGCAGTTCTTC. Amino acid sequence: CASSLLGRTTYNEQFF.

This clonotype was seen ten or more times. J is TRBJ1-5 and V is TRBV12-3 or TRBV12-4; D ambiguous. This CDR3 contains 13 residues. Trimming took 6 bases from V and 4 from J, leaving 10 bases between them. The CDR3 region has the DNA TGTGCCAGCAGCCGCCGGGAGAATCAGCCCCAGCATTTT. Amino acid sequence: CASSRRENQPQHF.

J is TRBJ1-1 and V is TRBV7-8; D call uncertain. There are 15 residues in the CDR3. The V gene's germline CDR1 is SGHVS and CDR2 FQNEAQ. The V and J ends lost 5 bases and 5 bases respectively, with 18 bases between them. This CDR3 reads CASSPRRTFGTEAFF. The CDR3 region has the DNA TGTGCCAGCAGCCCACGCAGGACCTTTGGGACTGAAGCTTTCTTT.

This clonotype was seen a single time. V is TRBV7-2 and J is TRBJ1-5; TRBD1 aligns across 7 bases. The V and J ends lost 5 bases and 6 bases, in that order; junction bases with no gene match: 10. The CDR3 covers 15 residues. The germline gives CDR1 SGHTA, CDR2 FQGNSA. CDR3 in amino acids: CASSRRQGLFQPQHF. CDR3 DNA sequence: TGTGCCAGCAGCCGCCGACAGGGTCTGTTTCAGCCCCAGCATTTT.

The chain links TRBV7-9 to TRBJ1-2; no clear D gene. Germline values: CDR1 SEHNR, CDR2 FQNEAQ (reference sequence). V lost 4 bases to trimming and J lost 4 bases, with 13 bases between them. The CDR3 is 14 amino acids. CDR3 sequence reads: CASSYDTATYGYTF. In DNA form, the CDR3 reads TGTGCCAGCAGCTATGACACAGCAACCTATGGCTACACCTTC.

This sequence joins TRBV20-1 and TRBJ2-7, with TRBD2 identical over 8 bases. The CDR3 has 13 residues. The V and J ends lost 3 bases and 3 bases, in that order; junction bases with no gene match: 4. Germline CDR1 DFQATT, CDR2 SNEGSKA (reference sequence). The CDR3 is CSASGGADYEQYF. Written as DNA, the CDR3 is TGCAGTGCTAGCGGGGGGGCAGACTACGAGCAGTACTTC.

The chain joins TRBV15 to TRBJ1-1; no clear D gene. Germline lookup yields CDR1 LNHNV and CDR2 YYDKDF (reference sequence). The CDR3 spans 12 residues. Trimming removed 4 bases at V and 1 base at J, with 4 bases between. The CDR3 loop is CATSTANTEAFF. DNA for the CDR3: TGTGCCACCAGCACCGCGAACACTGAAGCTTTCTTT.

This clonotype occurred a few times. The genes are TRBV24-1 and TRBJ1-1; tentatively, D is TRBD1 (6 bases). The germline gives CDR1 KGHDR, CDR2 SFDVKD. This CDR3 contains 14 residues. Trimming shortened V by 7 bases and J by 3 bases, and 14 bases separated the two germline ends. Here the CDR3 DNA reads TGTGCCACCAGGGAGACAGGATTTCACACTGAAGCTTTCTTT. Its translation: CATRETGFHTEAFF.